The clone carrying this T cell receptor (beta chain) was counted once. The CDR3 loop spans 14 amino acids. Trimming took 8 bases from V and 3 from J; bases not matched to a gene: 8. The germline V gene encodes CDR1 MNHEY and CDR2 SVGAGI. The sample originates from a study of blood T cell repertoires in COVID-19. Study overall: Some COVID-19 samples were acute and others convalescent; all came from the United States, Italy and Spain.

Before being deemed recovered, Cohort 3 donors had two negative PCRs, clearance, or symptom resolution. The assay was immunoSEQ multiplex PCR, and TCRdb's table has in-frame clones only and misses some. The profile covers roughly 180,000 clones, with 75% to 90% appearing a single time and more than 5% taken by the ten largest. The chain combines TRBV6-5 with TRBJ1-2, with 8 bases identical to TRBD1. This TCR came from a man aged 35-49 years who had recovered from COVID-19. The sequenced material came from PBMCs or T cells enriched from blood (not recorded which). The CDR3 DNA sequence: TGTGCCAGCGGAAGACAGGGGTCGGACTATGGCTACACCTTC. Protein product: CASGRQGSDYGYTF.